This T cell receptor (beta chain) was captured by sequencing in a study of shared T cell receptors in the human thymus. The CDR3 length is 14 residues. Germline assignment: CDR1 SGHAT and CDR2 FQNNGV. Sequencing was performed with immunoSEQ multiplex PCR; in TCRdb, only in-frame clones are kept and a portion is missing. The sample includes 600,000 or so clones, approximately 89% of them seen just once. These records were also assigned to another study, of human thymus T cells. That source reports: Thymic tissue was derived from resections collected during corrective heart surgery. Related research described thymic repertoires that were highly overlapping among unrelated individuals.

The V gene is TRBV11-2, the J gene TRBJ2-1, with D possibly TRBD2 on 6 matching bases. The specimen sequenced was thymocytes. The sequence derives from a boy in the first two years of life with a congenital heart defect. In DNA, the CDR3 is TGTGCTGTCACGGACCAGCGGGTTTACAATGAGCAGTTCTTC. Translation gives CAVTDQRVYNEQFF.